The present TCR beta chain was sequenced within a study of radiation and T cells in renal cell carcinoma. V was cut by 5 bases and J by 2 bases, with 10 bases left in between. CDR3 length equals 14 residues. Germline CDR1 is MNHEY and CDR2 is SMNVEV (reference sequence). Some clones are missing from TCRdb's copy, which holds only in-frame ones; the method was immunoSEQ multiplex PCR. The repertoire consists of roughly 86,000 clones, with 85% occurring once and the leading ten covering 9.4%. Overall study findings and caveats: Top tumor clonotypes rose in blood 2 weeks post-radiation, then contracted.

Details on this clone: The antigen is not known.

Time point indicated: blood 4 weeks post-SBRT, at nephrectomy. The treatment denotes: 15 Gy SBRT to primary tumor, nephrectomy 4 weeks later. Nephrectomy followed 15 Gy stereotactic body radiation by 4 weeks. After SBRT, blood was collected at 2 and 4 weeks, plus baseline. Sequenced material: blood, taken from a patient whose treatment included radiotherapy and nephrectomy. The chain links TRBV27 to TRBJ1-5, with D unresolved. The clonotype originates from a man aged 50 or older with renal cell carcinoma. The CDR3 loop reads CASSPTGGNQPQHF. CDR3 DNA sequence: TGTGCCAGCAGTCCTACTGGGGGCAATCAGCCCCAGCATTTT.